A selection of T cell receptor beta chains follows, all from one sample in a study of blood T cells in healthy people across ages. TCRdb itself ran the 5' RACE reads through MiXCR, one entry per CDR3 protein. The data contain hundreds of thousands of distinct CDR3 sequences, roughly 50% of them singletons. Sequencing used blood. Every receptor here comes from a man in his fifties or sixties in good health. CDR3s include the opening cysteine and the closing phenylalanine or tryptophan. D genes are given only for firm matches. Rows give clone size only sometimes, using once, few, many, or a class for an expanded clone.

v_gene	d_gene	j_gene	abundance	CDR3nt	CDR3aa
TRBV20-1	NA	TRBJ2-3	NA	TGCAGTGGGGCTGCGGGCATGGATACGCAGTATTTT	CSGAAGMDTQYF
TRBV27	TRBD1	TRBJ2-5	NA	TGTGCCAGCAGTCCGCGACAGGGGCTGAGGGAGACCCAGTACTTC	CASSPRQGLRETQYF
TRBV29-1	NA	TRBJ2-4	few	TGCAGCGTTCTACTCACAGGGTCGGGCAAAAACATTCAGTACTTC	CSVLLTGSGKNIQYF
TRBV25-1	TRBD1	TRBJ2-6	NA	TGTGCCAGCAGTGGGAGACAGGGGGTTACTGGGGCCAACGTCCTGACTTTC	CASSGRQGVTGANVLTF
TRBV6-2/TRBV6-3	NA	TRBJ2-7	NA	TGTGCCAGCAGTCCCATCGGGGGTTTCGAGCAGTACTTC	CASSPIGGFEQYF
TRBV7-9	NA	TRBJ2-5	NA	TGTGCCAGCATAAGGACCCCTACAGAGACCCAGTACTTC	CASIRTPTETQYF
TRBV29-1	NA	TRBJ2-5	NA	TGCAGCGTCGACAGGACGGGGGGAGGAGAGACCCAGTACTTC	CSVDRTGGGETQYF
TRBV7-2	TRBD2	TRBJ2-7	few	TGTGCCAGCAGCCCGGGGGGGCCATTGGATTGGGAGCAGTACTTC	CASSPGGPLDWEQYF
TRBV4-1	TRBD2	TRBJ2-3	few	TGTGCCAGCAGTCAACTAGCGGGGGGGACAGATACGCAGTATTTT	CASSQLAGGTDTQYF
TRBV5-1	NA	TRBJ2-7	few	TGCGCCAGCAGCGGGCAGCCGAGCTCCTACGAGCAGTACTTC	CASSGQPSSYEQYF
TRBV4-3	TRBD2	TRBJ2-7	NA	TGCGCCAGCAGCCACAAGATGGCTAGCGGGAGTGTCTACGAGCAGTACTTC	CASSHKMASGSVYEQYF
TRBV5-1	NA	TRBJ2-5	NA	TGCGCCAGTTGGCAGGGGAGCCAAGAGACCCAGTACTTC	CASWQGSQETQYF
TRBV12-3/TRBV12-4	TRBD1	TRBJ2-7	NA	TGTGCCAGCAGCTCTACGACCCTCGGGACAGGCACCTACGAGCAGTACTTC	CASSSTTLGTGTYEQYF
TRBV12-3/TRBV12-4	TRBD1	TRBJ2-5	NA	TGTGCCAGCGCTACAGGGGGAGAGGGACAAGAGACCCAGTACTTC	CASATGGEGQETQYF
TRBV15	TRBD1	TRBJ1-1	NA	TGTGCCACCAGCAGAGCCGGGACAGGGAAGAGGGGCACTGAAGCTTTCTTT	CATSRAGTGKRGTEAFF